The 15 T cell receptor beta chains below were found in one sample sequenced in a study of cytomegalovirus exposure and HLA in healthy donors. The PCR was carried out with 60 Vbeta primers and 13 Jbeta primers. TCRdb keeps only in-frame clones here, not all; method: immunoSEQ multiplex PCR. The sample contains 150,000 to 200,000 clones, about 86% of which appear only once. Input material: PBMCs. The source is a woman aged 18-35 years in good health and CMV-seropositive.

V usage is TRBV2 and J usage is TRBJ1-1; 9 nucleotides agree with TRBD1. From germline, CDR1 is SNHLY and CDR2 FYNNEI. The CDR3 has 12 residues. The V gene end was trimmed by 8 bases and the J gene end by 11 bases; junction bases not matched to a gene: 9. The CDR3, as DNA: TGTGCCAGCGGGGGGGACAGGGCCGCGGCTTTCTTT. Translated, it gives CASGGDRAAAFF.

This clone was recorded once. CDR3 region: CASSLYVVRGPNTGELFF. CDR3 sequence (DNA): TGTGCCAGCAGCTTGTACGTTGTCCGGGGTCCGAACACCGGGGAGCTGTTTTTT. The V gene is TRBV5-5, the J gene TRBJ2-2; possibly TRBD2 for D (5 bases). The CDR3 extends over 18 amino acids. Trimming took 1 base from V and 0 from J, leaving 16 bases between them. Looked up from germline, CDR1 is SGHKS and CDR2 is YYEKEE (reference sequence).

The chain links TRBV19 to TRBJ1-5, with a tentative D call TRBD1 (6 bases). The CDR3 runs to 14 residues. Looked up from germline, CDR1 is LNHDA and CDR2 is SQIVND (reference sequence). V was shortened by 4 bases and J by 4 bases, with 11 bases between the two germline ends. CDR3 bases: TGTGCCAGTAGTAGAGGGACACCGAATCAGCCCCAGCATTTT. It specifies CASSRGTPNQPQHF.

The rearrangement links TRBV19 to TRBJ1-5; perhaps TRBD1 as D (6 bases). The V gene lost 7 bases and the J gene lost 0 bases, with 16 bases spanning the gap. The CDR3 has 16 residues. Germline CDR1 reads LNHDA; CDR2 reads SQIVND (reference sequence). CDR3 sequence reads: CASTPGGAVSNQPQHF. Here the CDR3 DNA reads TGTGCCAGTACCCCTGGGGGGGCGGTTAGCAATCAGCCCCAGCATTTT.

The chain joins TRBV5-1 to TRBJ2-6; a weak D match, TRBD1 (5 bases). V lost 3 bases, J lost 4 bases, and 14 bases lay in between. The germline V gene has CDR1 SGHRS and CDR2 YFSETQ. The CDR3 is 16 residues long. The DNA of the CDR3 is TGCGCCAGCAGCTCAACAGGCCCAGGGGGGGCCAACGTCCTGACTTTC. Translating it yields CASSSTGPGGANVLTF.

V and J are TRBV13 and TRBJ2-5; unclear D gene. This CDR3 comprises 14 residues. With 0 bases removed from V and 5 bases from J, the gap between germline ends came to 10 bases. CDR1 is PRHDT and CDR2 is FYEKMQ in the germline V gene (reference sequence). The CDR3 region is CASSLGAGEETQYF. The DNA of the CDR3 is TGTGCCAGCAGCTTAGGGGCAGGTGAGGAGACCCAGTACTTC.

The V gene is TRBV4-2, the J gene TRBJ2-1, with D unresolved. Per germline, CDR1 LGHNA and CDR2 YNFKEQ. The CDR3 consists of 14 residues. Trimming pared 3 bases from V and 3 bases from J, leaving 9 bases between. The CDR3 DNA reads TGTGCCAGCAGCCAGTTATCAGACTACAATGAGCAGTTCTTC. It specifies CASSQLSDYNEQFF.

The chain joins TRBV19 to TRBJ1-5; a weak D match, TRBD1 (5 bases). The V gene lost 5 bases and the J gene lost 6 bases, with 14 bases spanning the gap. The CDR3 is 14 residues long. CDR1 is LNHDA and CDR2 is SQIVND in the germline V gene (reference sequence). The CDR3 reads CASSPWGVTQPQHF. The CDR3 DNA follows: TGTGCCAGTAGTCCCTGGGGGGTTACTCAGCCCCAGCATTTT. The full variable domain, completed using reference TRBV19 and TRBJ1-5, is DGGITQSPKYLFRKEGQNVTLSCEQNLNHDAMYWYRQDPGQGLRLIYYSQIVNDFQKGDIAEGYSVSREKKESFPLTVTSAQKNPTAFYLCASSPWGVTQPQHFGDGTRLSIL.

The chain has TRBV5-6 and TRBJ2-3; 9 nucleotides align to TRBD2. Germline V CDR1 and CDR2: SGHDT, YYEEEE. The CDR3 consists of 16 residues. The junction had 8 bases not matched to a gene; V was cut back by 2 bases and J by 4 bases. The CDR3: CASSFAGGPFPDTQYF. CDR3 bases: TGTGCCAGCAGCTTTGCGGGGGGGCCATTTCCAGATACGCAGTATTTT.

In this sample, this clone turned up a few times. V gene TRBV2 combines with J gene TRBJ2-2; TRBD1 matches at 11 bases. The CDR3 spans 14 residues. V was pared by 6 bases and J by 6 bases, with 3 bases of the junction left unmatched. Looked up from germline, CDR1 is SNHLY and CDR2 is FYNNEI. The CDR3 sequence is CASSEGQGAGELFF. Here the CDR3 DNA reads TGTGCCAGCAGCGAGGGACAGGGGGCCGGGGAGCTGTTTTTT.

This rearrangement joins TRBV7-8 to TRBJ2-4, with a weak D call TRBD2 (5 bases). The germline V gene encodes CDR1 SGHVS and CDR2 FQNEAQ. The CDR3 extends over 14 amino acids. Between the trimmed V and J ends, which lost 2 bases and 2 bases, there was a span of 7 bases. DNA of the CDR3: TGTGCCAGCAGCTTAAGGGAGACCAAAAACATTCAGTACTTC. Its translation is CASSLRETKNIQYF.

The V gene is TRBV10-2, the J gene TRBJ2-2; 7 bases agree with TRBD2. After removal of 10 bases from V and 0 bases from J, the junction contained 11 bases not matched to a gene. The germline V gene has CDR1 WSHSY and CDR2 SAAADI. The length of the CDR3 is 16 residues. The CDR3 here is CAIYSGGEANTGELFF. CDR3 sequence (DNA): TGCGCCATCTATTCTGGGGGGGAAGCGAACACCGGGGAGCTGTTTTTT.

V is TRBV6-1 and J is TRBJ1-6, with 8 bases matching TRBD1. CDR3 size: 14 residues. Germline values: CDR1 MNHNS, CDR2 SASEGT. V lost 6 bases and J lost 7; bases outside the gene matches: 5. The CDR3 protein is CASSFGQGNSPLHF. The CDR3, as DNA: TGTGCCAGCAGCTTTGGACAGGGAAATTCACCCCTCCACTTT.

The chain employs TRBV7-7 and TRBJ2-2; 7 bases line up with TRBD1. V dropped 5 bases and J dropped 8; count of bases not matched to a gene: 8. CDR1 SSHAT and CDR2 FNYEAQ come from the germline V gene (reference sequence). The CDR3 is 14 amino acids. In DNA, the CDR3 is TGTGCCAGCAGCCCCTTTGACAGGGCTGGGGAGCTGTTTTTT. Its translation: CASSPFDRAGELFF.

In its sample, this clone was seen once. This rearrangement joins TRBV28 to TRBJ2-7, with no clear D. The CDR3 is 13 amino acids. Per germline, CDR1 MDHEN and CDR2 SYDVKM. V lost 7 bases, J lost 4 bases, and 14 bases lay in between. The CDR3 DNA is TGTGCCAGCAAGTGGAGCCACCTTTACGAGCAGTACTTC. Amino acids: CASKWSHLYEQYF.